A selection of T cell receptor beta chains follows, all from one sample in a study of chemoradiotherapy in HPV16-positive cancers. Assay used: immunoSEQ multiplex PCR; TCRdb lists only in-frame clones, some missing. The data show some 21,000 clones, around 87% seen once. The input for sequencing was blood, taken from a patient who underwent chemoradiotherapy. These receptors were obtained from a human donor with HPV-associated anogenital cancer. CDR3s include the opening cysteine and the closing phenylalanine or tryptophan. The order of the fields is V gene, D gene, CDR3 length, J gene, clone size, CDR3 protein, CDR3 DNA. A D gene is named only where the DNA matches it firmly. Size is omitted from some rows. Given values are once, few, many or a class for expanded clones.

TRBV10-1	TRBD2	14	TRBJ2-7	-	CASSTGLANRGQYF	TGCGCCAGCAGTACGGGACTAGCAAATCGTGGGCAGTACTTC
TRBV5-1	TRBD1	14	TRBJ1-5	-	CASSVTGGGQPQHF	TGCGCCAGCAGCGTTACAGGGGGCGGTCAGCCCCAGCATTTT
TRBV7-2	TRBD2	16	TRBJ2-5	-	CASSLMLAGGQETQYF	TGTGCCAGCAGCTTAATGCTAGCGGGGGGGCAAGAGACCCAGTACTTC
TRBV28	-	14	TRBJ1-2	-	CASSFDGGRYGYTF	TGTGCCAGCAGTTTTGACGGGGGGCGTTATGGCTACACCTTC
TRBV7-9	-	15	TRBJ2-7	-	CASSSLGGYRNEQYF	TGTGCCAGCAGCTCTCTTGGGGGGTATAGGAACGAGCAGTACTTC
TRBV6-5	TRBD2	14	TRBJ2-4	-	CATSLGGAKNIQYF	TGTGCCACCTCCCTGGGGGGGGCCAAAAACATTCAGTACTTC
TRBV13	-	15	TRBJ2-3	-	CASSLAGDGTDTQYF	TGTGCCAGCAGCTTAGCGGGAGATGGTACAGATACGCAGTATTTT
TRBV5-5	-	19	TRBJ2-7	-	CASSLAPNVLGIFSYEQYF	TGTGCCAGCAGCTTGGCCCCGAACGTTCTCGGGATTTTCTCCTACGAGCAGTACTTC
TRBV5-4	-	14	TRBJ2-7	-	CASSPRGSSGEQYF	TGTGCCAGCAGCCCCAGGGGATCCTCGGGGGAGCAGTACTTC
TRBV7-2	-	13	TRBJ1-1	-	CASSLTVNTEAFF	TGTGCCAGCAGCTTGACAGTAAACACTGAAGCTTTCTTT
TRBV21-1	-	14	TRBJ1-2	-	CASSTPPGGYGYTF	TGTGCCAGCAGCACTCCCCCAGGTGGCTATGGCTACACCTTC
TRBV9	TRBD1	15	TRBJ2-2	once	CASSGGQGRTGELFF	TGTGCCAGCAGCGGGGGACAGGGAAGGACCGGGGAGCTGTTTTTT
TRBV5-4	-	14	TRBJ1-2	-	CASSQPQGFEGYTF	TGTGCCAGCAGCCAACCCCAGGGTTTTGAGGGCTACACCTTC
TRBV7-9	-	14	TRBJ1-1	-	CASSLGRDRTEAFF	TGTGCCAGCAGCTTGGGCAGGGACCGGACTGAAGCTTTCTTT
TRBV4-1	TRBD1	16	TRBJ2-3	-	CASSQGGDRVELTQYF	TGCGCCAGCAGCCAAGGAGGGGACAGGGTCGAGTTGACGCAGTATTTT
TRBV5-1	TRBD1	19	TRBJ2-2	-	CASSAGQGSTRLSTGELFF	TGCGCCAGCAGCGCCGGACAGGGGAGCACGCGCTTGAGCACCGGGGAGCTGTTTTTT
TRBV19	TRBD1	14	TRBJ2-7	-	CASSMRTGGYEQYF	TGTGCCAGTAGTATGCGGACAGGGGGCTACGAGCAGTACTTC
TRBV28	-	11	TRBJ2-1	-	CASSLEREQFF	TGTGCCAGCAGTCTAGAGAGGGAGCAGTTCTTC
TRBV2	TRBD2	16	TRBJ2-1	-	CASRRTSGGAGNEQFF	TGTGCCAGCAGAAGGACTAGCGGGGGGGCCGGCAATGAGCAGTTCTTC
TRBV6-5	-	15	TRBJ2-2	-	CASTTGGANTGELFF	TGTGCCAGCACTACGGGCGGGGCGAACACCGGGGAGCTGTTTTTT
TRBV19	-	16	TRBJ1-5	-	CASSADTGLSNQPQHF	TGTGCCAGTAGTGCCGATACGGGGTTGAGCAATCAGCCCCAGCATTTT
TRBV9	-	18	TRBJ2-3	-	CASSASSGGHLSTDTQYF	TGTGCCAGCAGCGCTTCCTCTGGGGGCCATCTGAGCACAGATACGCAGTATTTT
TRBV4-3	TRBD2	13	TRBJ2-1	-	CASSQETSGGVFF	TGCGCCAGCAGCCAAGAGACAAGCGGGGGGGTGTTCTTC
TRBV28	TRBD1	13	TRBJ1-5	-	CASRTQGNQPQHF	TGTGCCAGCAGAACACAGGGGAATCAGCCCCAGCATTTT
TRBV7-8	-	19	TRBJ1-5	-	CASSLSLTPGMYSNQPQHF	TGTGCCAGCAGCCTTAGTCTTACTCCAGGGATGTATAGCAATCAGCCCCAGCATTTT
TRBV18	-	15	TRBJ1-6	-	CASSPQTSYNSPLHF	TGTGCCAGCTCACCCCAGACCTCCTATAATTCACCCCTCCACTTT
TRBV9	-	14	TRBJ1-4	-	CASSVEGQDEKLFF	TGTGCCAGCAGCGTAGAGGGGCAGGATGAAAAACTGTTTTTT
TRBV29-1	-	12	TRBJ2-7	-	CSVAGAEYEQYF	TGCAGCGTTGCAGGGGCGGAGTACGAGCAGTACTTC
TRBV6-1	TRBD1	15	TRBJ2-1	-	CASSPRDRGYNEQFF	TGTGCCAGCAGTCCCCGGGACAGGGGGTACAATGAGCAGTTCTTC
TRBV7-2	TRBD2	17	TRBJ2-5	-	CASSLGRLAGGRETQYF	TGTGCCAGCAGCTTAGGACGACTAGCGGGGGGGCGAGAGACCCAGTACTTC
TRBV7-9	-	12	TRBJ1-4	-	CASSLQGEKLFF	TGTGCCAGCAGCTTACAGGGCGAAAAACTGTTTTTT
TRBV28	TRBD2	14	TRBJ2-3	once	CASSSERQSGAQYF	TGTGCCAGCAGTTCTGAACGACAGAGCGGGGCGCAGTATTTT
TRBV7-9	TRBD1	16	TRBJ2-1	few	CASTDTGGWSYNEQFF	TGTGCCAGCACCGACACAGGGGGCTGGTCCTACAATGAGCAGTTCTTC
TRBV5-1	-	14	TRBJ1-2	-	CASRRDHSDYGYTF	TGCGCCAGCCGAAGGGACCACTCGGACTATGGCTACACCTTC
TRBV2	-	11	TRBJ2-1	-	CASSAEFSQVF	TGTGCCAGCAGTGCAGAGTTCTCCCAGGTCTTC
TRBV7-9	-	14	TRBJ1-1	-	CASSLVGRTLEAFF	TGTGCCAGCAGCTTAGTGGGGAGGACCTTAGAAGCTTTCTTT
TRBV19	-	13	TRBJ1-4	-	CASSSQINEKLFF	TGTGCCAGTAGTTCGCAGATAAATGAAAAACTGTTTTTT
TRBV11-2	TRBD2	15	TRBJ2-1	-	CASSLEGSGHAQQFF	TGTGCCAGCAGCTTAGAGGGTAGCGGGCACGCTCAGCAGTTCTTC
TRBV7-7	TRBD1	13	TRBJ2-5	-	CASSSTGVETQYF	TGTGCCAGCAGCTCTACAGGGGTGGAGACCCAGTACTTC